Below are 17 T cell receptor beta chains sequenced from a single sample in a study of regulatory T cells in long-lasting Graves disease. Time point: newly diagnosed GD, antithyroid drugs for less than 3 months. PBMCs were the source of the RNA used for TCR sequencing. TCR beta libraries were built with iRepertoire HTBI primers and Arm-PCR of CDR3 regions. TCRdb reprocessed the multiplex PCR reads with MiXCR, giving one entry per CDR3 protein. The profile shows a few hundred thousand distinct CDR3 sequences, about 19% of them singletons. The sample consisted of peripheral blood mononuclear cells (PBMCs), taken at new diagnosis, from a patient treated with antithyroid drugs. Receptors originate from a female donor with Graves disease.

This clonotype has a count of ten or more. This rearrangement joins TRBV11-2 to TRBJ2-3; D is unresolved. This CDR3 spans 13 amino acids. V lost 1 base and J 6 bases, leaving 8 bases between the germline ends. CDR1 is SGHAT and CDR2 is FQNNGV in the germline V gene. Here the CDR3 DNA reads TGTGCCAGCAGCTTAGTATACGTGGATACGCAGTATTTT. Translation gives CASSLVYVDTQYF.

About this clonotype: A read error may explain this, as a much larger clone is one base away. The chain combines TRBV5-5 with TRBJ2-4; D perhaps matches TRBD2 (6 bases). Trimming left V 7 bases short and J 8 bases short, with 22 bases between. The germline gives CDR1 SGHKS, CDR2 YYEKEE (reference sequence). This CDR3 is built from 15 residues. The CDR3 sequence is CASGGKMTVEDIQYF. CDR3 nucleotide sequence: TGTGCCAGCGGAGGGAAGATGACAGTGGAAGACATTCAGTACTTC.

V gene TRBV10-3 combines with J gene TRBJ2-3; D may be TRBD2 (5 bases). This CDR3 has 16 amino acids. Trimming left V 4 bases short and J 2 bases short, with 16 bases between. CDR1 and CDR2 from the germline V gene are ENHRY and SYGVKD. The CDR3 sequence is CAISVRGLDPTDTQYF. The DNA for the CDR3 is TGTGCCATCAGTGTTCGAGGGTTGGACCCCACAGATACGCAGTATTTT.

This clonotype was observed a handful of times. V and J are TRBV27 and TRBJ1-4, with D uncertain. The CDR3 extends over 11 amino acids. The germline CDR1 and CDR2 sequences are MNHEY and SMNVEV (reference sequence). The DNA of the CDR3 is TGTGCAACGGGGACTAATGAAAAACTGTTTTTT. Translated: CATGTNEKLFF.

V is TRBV15 and J is TRBJ2-3, with D perhaps matching TRBD1 (5 bases). The ends were cut back, 3 bases at V and 5 bases at J, with 9 bases in the middle. There are 13 residues in the CDR3. The germline V gene has CDR1 LNHNV and CDR2 YYDKDF (reference sequence). The CDR3 protein is CATSSSRGDTQYF. CDR3 nucleotide sequence: TGTGCCACCAGCAGTTCAAGGGGAGATACGCAGTATTTT.

V gene TRBV3-1 combines with J gene TRBJ2-3; 10 nucleotides agree with TRBD1. The assigned J gene may be wrong: the sequence end matches TRBJ2-5 better. The V gene's germline CDR1 is LGHDT and CDR2 YNNKEL (reference sequence). This CDR3 is 17 amino acids long. CDR3: CASSPQAGTGEGETQYF. CDR3 DNA: TGTGCCAGCAGCCCTCAAGCCGGGACAGGGGAGGGGGAGACCCAGTACTTC.

The rearrangement joins TRBV24-1 to TRBJ2-3; a weak D match, TRBD2 (5 bases). V was cut by 5 bases and J by 0 bases, with 11 bases left in between. The CDR3 has 15 amino acids. Per the germline V gene, CDR1 is KGHDR and CDR2 is SFDVKD. For the CDR3, the DNA is TGTGCCACCAGTGGCAAGGGAGCTAGCACAGATACGCAGTATTTT. The encoded protein is CATSGKGASTDTQYF.

This clonotype came up many times. J is TRBJ2-7 and V is TRBV9; possibly TRBD1 for D (5 bases). Deletions cut 4 bases from V and 1 base from J, with 21 bases between. Germline V lookup: CDR1 SGDLS, CDR2 YYNGEE. The CDR3 length is 17 residues. The CDR3 nucleotides are TGTGCCAGCAGCCCATCCAAGGGTAGGCAGGGATCCTACGAGCAGTACTTC. It codes for CASSPSKGRQGSYEQYF.

In this sample, this clonotype turned up many times. The chain has TRBV11-2 and TRBJ2-1; D ambiguous. Trimming took 1 base from V and 8 from J, leaving 12 bases between them. The CDR3 is 14 residues long. Germline lookup yields CDR1 SGHAT and CDR2 FQNNGV. The chain's CDR3 is CASSLVASSDEQFF. In DNA, the CDR3 is TGTGCCAGCAGCTTAGTGGCGTCTTCGGATGAGCAGTTCTTC. Full variable domain (outside the CDR3, taken from reference TRBV11-2 and TRBJ2-1): EAGVAQSPRYKIIEKRQSVAFWCNPISGHATLYWYQQILGQGPKLLIQFQNNGVVDDSQLPKDRFSAERLKGVDSTLKIQPAKLEDSAVYLCASSLVASSDEQFFGPGTRLTVL.

This clonotype was detected ten times or more. The chain couples TRBV6-5 to TRBJ2-5; 7 bases fit TRBD2. The CDR3 totals 15 residues. J was trimmed by 1 base and V by 2 bases; bases with no gene match: 4. Germline CDR1 is MNHEY and CDR2 is SVGAGI. The CDR3 coding sequence is TGTGCCAGCAGTTACGGCGGGAGTATCCAAGAGACCCAGTACTTC. Residues: CASSYGGSIQETQYF.

The V and J genes are TRBV20-1 and TRBJ2-6; the D call may be TRBD1 or TRBD2 (6 bases each). This CDR3 has 17 residues. Trimming pared 3 bases from V and 1 base from J, leaving 16 bases between. The germline gives CDR1 DFQATT, CDR2 SNEGSKA (reference sequence). CDR3 nucleotides: TGCAGTGCTAGTGGGGGGCGAAGGAAGTCTGGGGCCAACGTCCTGACTTTC. Protein product: CSASGGRRKSGANVLTF.

This clonotype was counted once. This sequence joins TRBV5-5 and TRBJ2-7; tentatively, D is TRBD2 (6 bases). Germline V gene data show CDR1 as SGHKS and CDR2 as YYEKEE (reference sequence). This CDR3 comprises 13 residues. V dropped 6 bases and J dropped 4 bases, with 14 bases sitting between them. Written as DNA, the CDR3 is TGTGCCAGCAACCCGGGACTTTCATACGAGCAGTACTTC. This gives the protein CASNPGLSYEQYF.

This clonotype appeared a few times. The gene calls are TRBV5-1 and TRBJ2-3; D could derive from TRBD1 or TRBD2 (7 bases each). V was clipped by 0 bases and J by 2 bases, with 10 bases between them. From germline, CDR1 is SGHRS and CDR2 YFSETQ. CDR3 length: 15 amino acids. The CDR3 sequence: CASSLAGGDTDTQYF. The CDR3 DNA is TGCGCCAGCAGCTTGGCAGGGGGGGACACAGATACGCAGTATTTT. Complete variable domain (other parts from reference TRBV5-1 and TRBJ2-3): KAGVTQTPRYLIKTRGQQVTLSCSPISGHRSVSWYQQTPGQGLQFLFEYFSETQRNKGNFPGRFSGRQFSNSRSEMNVSTLELGDSALYLCASSLAGGDTDTQYFGPGTRLTVL.

A word on this clonotype: A far larger clone differs by one base, so this is likely a read error. V and J are TRBV7-2 and TRBJ2-1; D is tentatively TRBD1 or TRBD2 (5 bases each). The CDR3 has 15 amino acids. Trimming took off 5 bases at V and 10 bases at J, with 21 bases between the two ends. CDR1 is SGHTA, CDR2 FQGNSA, per germline. The CDR3 sequence is CASSPRAGRAYEQFF. The CDR3 coding sequence is TGTGCCAGCAGCCCCAGGGCGGGCAGAGCCTACGAGCAGTTCTTC.

This clonotype was recorded a few times. The rearrangement uses TRBV5-5 and TRBJ2-5; D not resolved. Germline V gene lookup returns CDR1 SGHKS and CDR2 YYEKEE (reference sequence). V dropped 0 bases and J dropped 4 bases, with 4 bases sitting between them. The length of the CDR3 is 12 residues. For the CDR3, the DNA is TGTGCCAGCAGCTTGGTGACAGAGACCCAGTACTTC. Translating it yields CASSLVTETQYF.

The gene calls are TRBV12-3 or TRBV12-4 and TRBJ1-6, with D unresolved. V was cut by 6 bases and J by 4 bases, with 10 bases left in between. This CDR3 has 14 residues. The CDR3: CASRSDGYNSPLHF. The DNA for the CDR3 is TGTGCCAGCAGATCGGACGGATATAATTCACCCCTCCACTTT.

Remarks on this clonotype: A much bigger clone sits one base away, suggesting this may be a read error. CDR3 region: CAGSPSSAEAFF. Here the CDR3 DNA reads TGTGCCGGCTCACCGTCTAGTGCTGAAGCTTTCTTT. The genes are TRBV18 and TRBJ1-1; D not resolved. This CDR3 has 12 amino acids. Germline CDR1 and CDR2: KGHSH and LQKENI.